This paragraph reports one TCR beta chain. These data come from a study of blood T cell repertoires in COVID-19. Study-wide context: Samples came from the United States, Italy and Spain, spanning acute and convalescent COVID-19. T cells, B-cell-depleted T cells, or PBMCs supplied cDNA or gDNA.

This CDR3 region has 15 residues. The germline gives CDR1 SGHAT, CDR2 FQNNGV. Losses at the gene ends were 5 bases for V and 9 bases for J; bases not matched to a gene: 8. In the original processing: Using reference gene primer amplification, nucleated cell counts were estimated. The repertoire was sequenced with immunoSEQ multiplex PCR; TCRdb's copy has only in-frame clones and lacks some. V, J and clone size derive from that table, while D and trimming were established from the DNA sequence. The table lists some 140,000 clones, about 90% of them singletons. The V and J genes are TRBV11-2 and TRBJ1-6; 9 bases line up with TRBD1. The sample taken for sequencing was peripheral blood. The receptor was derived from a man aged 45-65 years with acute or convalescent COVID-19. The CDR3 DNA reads TGTGCCAGCAGCGTAGGGGGACAGGGAAGTTCACCCCTCCACTTT. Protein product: CASSVGGQGSSPLHF.